A single sample gave rise to the 8 T cell receptor beta chains below, sequenced in a study of cytomegalovirus exposure and HLA in healthy donors. 60 Vbeta and 13 Jbeta primers were used in PCR. Using immunoSEQ multiplex PCR, the repertoire was profiled, and TCRdb retains in-frame clones only, with some absent. In the table there are 130,000 to 150,000 clones, 82% of which are singletons. Source material: PBMCs. The receptors were sampled from a male donor in good health and CMV-seronegative.

The chain links TRBV6-1 to TRBJ1-5, with TRBD1 matching 7 bases. Germline loops: CDR1 MNHNS, CDR2 SASEGT. There are 11 residues in the CDR3. The V gene end was trimmed by 6 bases and the J gene end by 11 bases; junction bases not matched to a gene: 4. Here the CDR3 DNA reads TGTGCCAGCAGGGGGACAGTCTCCCAGCATTTT. It translates to CASRGTVSQHF.

The chain is built from TRBV5-4 and TRBJ1-2, with D unresolved. The germline V gene encodes CDR1 SGHNT and CDR2 YYREEE (reference sequence). The length of the CDR3 is 13 residues. The V end was cut by 4 bases, the J end by 4 bases, with 11 bases between. The CDR3 DNA reads TGTGCCAGCAGCCGAGAGGCGGTCTATGGCTACACCTTC. Translated: CASSREAVYGYTF.

This clone has a handful of counts. V usage is TRBV27 and J usage is TRBJ2-7; TRBD2 matches at 7 bases. The CDR3 is made up of 14 amino acids. J lost 3 bases, V lost 6 bases, and 8 bases had no gene match. The V gene's germline CDR1 is MNHEY and CDR2 SMNVEV (reference sequence). CDR3 in DNA: TGTGCCAGCAGCAAGGGAGGGAAATTCTACGAGCAGTACTTC. Translated, it gives CASSKGGKFYEQYF.

This clone was counted a single time. The chain joins TRBV9 to TRBJ1-1; TRBD1 matches at 10 bases. The J segment lost 4 bases and the V segment lost 4 bases, leaving 4 bases of the junction unmatched. This CDR3 spans 14 amino acids. CDR1 and CDR2 from the germline V gene are SGDLS and YYNGEE. The CDR3 region has the DNA TGTGCCAGCAGCAAGACAGGGGGCGGCACTGAAGCTTTCTTT. Amino acid sequence: CASSKTGGGTEAFF.

The V call is TRBV13, the J call TRBJ2-1, with 7 positions matching TRBD2. The length of the CDR3 is 14 residues. V was pared by 3 bases and J by 1 base, with 0 bases of the junction left unmatched. Germline V lookup: CDR1 PRHDT, CDR2 FYEKMQ (reference sequence). The CDR3 sequence is CASSFGGSYNEQFF. For the CDR3, the DNA is TGTGCCAGCAGCTTCGGGGGGTCCTACAATGAGCAGTTCTTC.

The V call is TRBV6-6, the J call TRBJ2-7, with D unclear. The CDR3 loop spans 15 amino acids. The V gene lost 5 bases and the J gene lost 5 bases, with 19 bases spanning the gap. Germline values: CDR1 MNHNY, CDR2 SVGAGI (reference sequence). CDR3 bases: TGTGCCAGCAGTAACCCACCGGGTCAACGGGACGAGCAGTACTTC. Protein product: CASSNPPGQRDEQYF.

This clone was observed once. V is TRBV10-3 and J is TRBJ2-7, with 9 nucleotides matching TRBD2. This CDR3 region has 15 residues. The ends lost 2 bases at V and 3 bases at J; junction bases unmatched: 5. The germline V gene has CDR1 ENHRY and CDR2 SYGVKD. In DNA form, the CDR3 reads TGTGCCATCAGTGAGGCTAGCGGGAATGGCTACGAGCAGTACTTC. It is translated as CAISEASGNGYEQYF.

This clone occurred once. The chain joins TRBV5-6 to TRBJ2-7, with 13 bases aligning to TRBD2. Trimming removed 3 bases from V and 2 bases from J; junction bases left unmatched: 11. Germline CDR1 is SGHDT and CDR2 is YYEEEE. This CDR3 has 18 amino acids. In nucleotides, the CDR3 is TGTGCCAGCAGCTCGGGGACTAGCGGGACCCCGAATCCCTACGAGCAGTACTTC. It encodes CASSSGTSGTPNPYEQYF.